The 12 T cell receptor beta chains in this list originate from one sample, sequenced in a study of blood T cells in healthy people across ages. It was with a sample-barcoded 5' primer and a J-beta primer mix that a second PCR of about 6 to 12 cycles was run. TCRdb analysed the 5' RACE reads with MiXCR anew, one entry per CDR3 protein. The sample records approximately 1,000,000 distinct CDR3 sequences, more than 30% being singletons. Sample: blood. The receptor source for this set is a man aged 18 to 29 in good health.

J is TRBJ2-1 and V is TRBV5-1, with a weak D call TRBD1 (6 bases). The CDR3 consists of 15 residues. Germline V gene sequence: CDR1 SGHRS, CDR2 YFSETQ. V was clipped by 3 bases and J by 2 bases, with 12 bases between them. CDR3 sequence: CASSSGEGAYNEQFF. The CDR3 nucleotides read TGCGCCAGCAGCTCAGGGGAAGGGGCCTACAATGAGCAGTTCTTC. Full variable domain (rest looked up from reference TRBV5-1 and TRBJ2-1): KAGVTQTPRYLIKTRGQQVTLSCSPISGHRSVSWYQQTPGQGLQFLFEYFSETQRNKGNFPGRFSGRQFSNSRSEMNVSTLELGDSALYLCASSSGEGAYNEQFFGPGTRLTVL.

This chain uses TRBV2 with TRBJ2-5; D call uncertain. Trimming removed 5 bases at V and 4 bases at J, with 11 bases between. The CDR3 is 13 residues long. From germline, CDR1 is SNHLY and CDR2 FYNNEI. CDR3 sequence reads: CASSLDHRETQYF. CDR3 bases: TGTGCCAGCAGTCTAGACCACCGAGAGACCCAGTACTTC.

V and J are TRBV2 and TRBJ1-1; D is unresolved. This CDR3 region has 12 residues. Trimming removed 8 bases from V and 1 base from J, with 8 bases in between. Per the germline V gene, CDR1 is SNHLY and CDR2 is FYNNEI. The CDR3, as DNA: TGTGCCAGCCCCAACAGGAACACTGAAGCTTTCTTT. This encodes CASPNRNTEAFF.

This clonotype was seen more than once but under ten times. The rearrangement links TRBV28 to TRBJ2-1; D is ambiguous. The CDR3 runs 13 residues. Germline CDR1 and CDR2: MDHEN and SYDVKM. V was shortened by 0 bases and J by 9 bases, with 9 bases between the two germline ends. In nucleotides, the CDR3 is TGTGCCAGCAGTTTATGCCGGAAATGTGAGCAGTTCTTC. Translation gives CASSLCRKCEQFF.

The chain is built from TRBV29-1 and TRBJ1-2; TRBD1 matches 9 bases. Germline V gives CDR1 SQVTM, CDR2 ANQGSEA. The CDR3 sequence is 18 residues long. V shed 6 bases, J shed 0 bases, and the junction held 17 bases outside the gene matches. The CDR3: CSVITTTGQGRANYGYTF. The CDR3 DNA sequence: TGCAGCGTAATTACCACCACGGGACAGGGCAGAGCTAACTATGGCTACACCTTC.

This clonotype was seen just once. The junction departs from the called germline gene at one end, perhaps through a read error. The V gene is TRBV4-1, the J gene TRBJ2-1, with TRBD2 identical over 7 bases. The length of the CDR3 is 19 residues. The V gene's germline CDR1 is MGHRA and CDR2 YSYEKL. The CDR3 is CANSQDNRRGGMTSNEQFF. The CDR3 DNA follows: TGCGCCAACAGCCAAGATAACAGGAGGGGAGGGATGACCTCGAATGAGCAGTTCTTC.

In this sample, this clonotype turned up a few times. The V gene is TRBV12-5, the J gene TRBJ2-1, with unresolved D. Germline V gives CDR1 LGHNT, CDR2 FRNRAP. The CDR3 is 14 residues long. The germline V and J ends were trimmed by 2 bases and 10 bases, with 15 bases remaining between them. As DNA, the CDR3 is TGTGCTAGTGGTTTGAGGAACCGAGGTGGGGAGCAGTTCTTC. It is translated as CASGLRNRGGEQFF.

This clonotype was counted a few times. V and J are TRBV12-3 or TRBV12-4 and TRBJ2-3; TRBD1 agrees at 8 bases. CDR3 length: 16 residues. V trimming: 3 bases; J trimming: 3 bases; junction bases outside the gene matches: 8. Written as DNA, the CDR3 is TGTGCCAGCAGTTTCCAGGGGGCTGGTGGGACAGATACGCAGTATTTT. Translated, it gives CASSFQGAGGTDTQYF.

This clonotype was seen once. This chain uses TRBV5-1 with TRBJ2-7; weak D call: TRBD1 (5 bases). Germline values: CDR1 SGHRS, CDR2 YFSETQ. The V end was cut by 1 base, the J end by 7 bases, with 18 bases between. The CDR3 runs to 15 residues. The CDR3 bases are TGCGCCAGCAGCTTGCAACAGGCCCTCCACAATGAGCAGTACTTC. Its protein product is CASSLQQALHNEQYF. Variable domain in full (rest from reference TRBV5-1 and TRBJ2-7): KAGVTQTPRYLIKTRGQQVTLSCSPISGHRSVSWYQQTPGQGLQFLFEYFSETQRNKGNFPGRFSGRQFSNSRSEMNVSTLELGDSALYLCASSLQQALHNEQYFGPGTRLTVT.

The V call is TRBV9, the J call TRBJ2-3, with 9 positions matching TRBD1. This CDR3 spans 16 amino acids. Germline V gives CDR1 SGDLS, CDR2 YYNGEE. Trimming cost V 4 bases and J 6 bases; bases outside gene matches: 12. The DNA of the CDR3 is TGTGCCAGCAGCTTTCCCCGGGACAGGGATCAGGATACGCAGTATTTT. Encoded protein: CASSFPRDRDQDTQYF. Variable domain in full (rest from reference TRBV9 and TRBJ2-3): DSGVTQTPKHLITATGQRVTLRCSPRSGDLSVYWYQQSLDQGLQFLIQYYNGEERAKGNILERFSAQQFPDLHSELNLSSLELGDSALYFCASSFPRDRDQDTQYFGPGTRLTVL.

This clonotype came up a few times. V gene TRBV7-2 combines with J gene TRBJ1-5; no clear D gene. V lost 1 base and J 7 bases, leaving 11 bases between the germline ends. Germline CDR1 reads SGHTA; CDR2 reads FQGNSA. This CDR3 is 14 amino acids long. CDR3 sequence reads: CASSLVPSRQPQHF. The DNA for the CDR3 is TGTGCCAGCAGCTTAGTTCCGAGTCGACAGCCCCAGCATTTT.

This clonotype was observed a handful of times. The chain carries TRBV12-3 or TRBV12-4 and TRBJ2-1; TRBD2 aligns across 14 bases. V dropped 6 bases and J dropped 4; count of bases not matched to a gene: 8. This CDR3 has 17 amino acids. The CDR3 region is CASSPGLAGANYNEQFF. The CDR3 DNA sequence: TGTGCCAGCAGCCCGGGACTAGCGGGGGCCAATTACAATGAGCAGTTCTTC.